The entry that follows covers one TCR beta chain sequence. Its antigen remains unknown. Deep-level settings were used for running the assay. Each replicate PCR on the sorted subsets used 150 to 200 ng DNA (roughly 32,000 T cell genomes). In the authors' methods: In the immunoSEQ data, sequences were junction-only and lacked quality scores, so filtering differed. Only in-frame clones appear in the TCRdb table, and some are missing; sequencing was by immunoSEQ multiplex PCR. V, J and clone size are those of that table, while D and trimming were read from the DNA. The sample holds some 2.1 million clones, around 96% seen once. This specimen belongs to a study of shared clonotypes between healthy human individuals. Terminally differentiated effector memory CD45RA+ cells were left out of the naive CD8 fraction, which was CD45RO-negative and positively selected for CCR7. Germline V lookup: CDR1 SGDLS, CDR2 YYNGEE. V shed 4 bases and J shed 5 bases, with 8 bases lying between them. The CDR3 runs 12 residues.

The study's findings and limits: Deeper or shallower sequencing was expected to change how clonotypes are shared among donors.

Specimen: naive CD8+ T cells sorted from blood. The clonotype was recovered from a young man in good health. The rearrangement joins TRBV9 to TRBJ2-3; a weak D match, TRBD2 (5 bases). CDR3 bases: TGTGCCAGCAGCCCCACTAGAGATACGCAGTATTTT. This gives the protein CASSPTRDTQYF.